The sequence of this T cell receptor (beta chain) was determined in a study of blood T cells in healthy people across ages. Combining a sample-barcoded 5' primer with a J-beta primer mix, a second PCR ran for roughly 7 to 12 cycles. The template-switch adaptor, which had 12 random nucleotides, put a tag on each cDNA molecule. TCRdb fed the 5' RACE reads into MiXCR, producing one record per CDR3 protein. This table has about a million distinct CDR3 sequences, less than 45% appearing once. The ends were cut back, 8 bases at V and 12 bases at J, with 17 bases in the middle. This CDR3 comprises 12 residues.

The chain employs TRBV12-3 or TRBV12-4 and TRBJ2-1; perhaps TRBD2 as D (6 bases). The TCR comes from a man between 18 and 29 years old in good health. The sequencing input was blood. The DNA for the CDR3 is TGTGCCAGCTCCCCGATCGGGGGACCGCAGTTCTTC. It codes for CASSPIGGPQFF.